This T cell receptor (beta chain) originates from a study of T cells after yellow fever vaccination. Notes on this clonotype: Its antigen is unknown.

5'RACE template switching generated TCR cDNA, adding a universal primer site and UMIs. TCRdb reprocessed the 5' RACE reads via MiXCR and lists one record per CDR3 protein. This sample has hundreds of thousands of distinct CDR3 sequences; less than 4.5% occur once, and the top ten carry around a quarter. CDR3 size: 16 residues. Per germline, CDR1 SGHRS and CDR2 YFSETQ. V lost 0 bases, J lost 2 bases, and 12 bases lay in between. Findings and caveats of the study: Most primary-vaccination clones recurred post-booster (around 97% CD4, around 88% CD8).

The clonotype originates from a man younger than 30 who received the YFV17D yellow fever vaccine. This specimen was PBMCs, taken on the day of the yellow fever booster vaccination. V gene TRBV5-1 combines with J gene TRBJ2-1; D unresolved. The CDR3 bases are TGCGCCAGCAGCTTGGGAGGCAGACGGGCCTACAATGAGCAGTTCTTC. Its translation is CASSLGGRRAYNEQFF.